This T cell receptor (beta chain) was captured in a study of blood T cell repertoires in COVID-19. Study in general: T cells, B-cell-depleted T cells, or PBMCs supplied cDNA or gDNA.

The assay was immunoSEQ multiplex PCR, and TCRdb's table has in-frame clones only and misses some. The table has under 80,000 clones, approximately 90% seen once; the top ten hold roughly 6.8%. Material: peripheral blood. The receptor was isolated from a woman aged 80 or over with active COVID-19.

CDR3 amino acids: CASKRLAGDSIGELFF. In DNA, the CDR3 is TGTGCCAGCAAAAGACTAGCGGGAGATAGTATCGGGGAGCTGTTTTTT. The chain recombines TRBV19 with TRBJ2-2, with 12 bases fitting TRBD2. Trimming removed 9 bases from V and 7 bases from J; junction bases left unmatched: 12. This CDR3 region has 16 residues. Germline V gene sequence: CDR1 LNHDA, CDR2 SQIVND (reference sequence).